This T cell receptor beta chain was sequenced in a study of shared clonotypes between healthy human individuals. V was trimmed by 0 bases and J by 3 bases, leaving 13 bases between them. This CDR3 region has 16 residues. CDR1 and CDR2 from the germline V gene are SGHRS and YFSETQ. Every subset had its genomic DNA shared out evenly among several immunoSEQ plates. Unsorted PBMC DNA sequencing spanned ten immunoSEQ deep assay plates. Method: immunoSEQ multiplex PCR; TCRdb's copy keeps in-frame clones and lacks some. Among 470,000 or so clones listed, about 72% were seen once. Sequencing input: PBMCs. The clonotype originates from a woman aged 40 to 55 in good health. Some clones in this sample may be carry-over from other donors' samples. The chain has TRBV5-1 and TRBJ2-1, with D perhaps assigned TRBD1 or TRBD2 (6 bases each). In nucleotides, the CDR3 is TGCGCCAGCAGCTTGGAGGGGGGACCACTCTACAATGAGCAGTTCTTC. It is translated as CASSLEGGPLYNEQFF.